One and the same sample provided the 8 T cell receptor beta chains below, sequenced in a study of CD8+CD57+ T cells in acquired aplastic anemia. TCR beta VDJ combinations and CDR3 sequences were profiled from genomic DNA. TCRdb fed the reads into MiXCR, producing one record per CDR3 protein. The sample lists hundreds of thousands of distinct CDR3 sequences, roughly a third occurring once. Patients sequenced had flow cytometry evidence of CD8+CD57+ cell expansion. Sequenced: sorted CD4+, CD8+, or CD8+CD57+ T cells (not recorded which) from PBMCs. Source of these receptors: a human donor with aplastic anemia.

This clonotype has a count of ten or more. The chain carries TRBV12-3 or TRBV12-4 and TRBJ1-5; D is undetermined. Trimming took off 3 bases at V and 3 bases at J, with 12 bases between the two ends. The CDR3 spans 15 residues. CDR3 in DNA: TGTGCCAGCAGTTTGTTAGAGGGTGACAATCAGCCCCAGCATTTT. This gives the protein CASSLLEGDNQPQHF.

This clonotype was observed a single time. The V gene is TRBV19, the J gene TRBJ1-5, with D tentatively TRBD1 (5 bases). V lost 9 bases and J lost 10, with 19 bases in between. This CDR3 comprises 13 residues. Germline assignment: CDR1 LNHDA and CDR2 SQIVND (reference sequence). CDR3 in DNA: TGTGCCAGCGCCAGGGACTCCCATCGACCCCAGCATTTT. It codes for CASARDSHRPQHF. Together with reference TRBV19 and TRBJ1-5, the CDR3 gives the full variable domain: DGGITQSPKYLFRKEGQNVTLSCEQNLNHDAMYWYRQDPGQGLRLIYYSQIVNDFQKGDIAEGYSVSREKKESFPLTVTSAQKNPTAFYLCASARDSHRPQHFGDGTRLSIL.

The chain has TRBV29-1 and TRBJ2-7, with TRBD1 matching over 10 bases. The CDR3 totals 13 residues. From germline, CDR1 is SQVTM and CDR2 ANQGSEA. Trimming at V came to 7 bases and at J to 4 bases, leaving 7 bases not matched to a gene. CDR3 region: CSAEGTGVYEQYF. DNA of the CDR3: TGCAGCGCCGAAGGGACAGGGGTGTACGAGCAGTACTTC.

The chain joins TRBV19 to TRBJ2-3; the D call may be TRBD1 or TRBD2 (5 bases each). The CDR3 is made up of 14 amino acids. Germline-derived CDR1 and CDR2 are LNHDA and SQIVND (reference sequence). V dropped 5 bases and J dropped 2 bases, with 11 bases sitting between them. In DNA form, the CDR3 reads TGTGCCAGTAGTGTGGGACCGACCACAGATACGCAGTATTTT. Its translation: CASSVGPTTDTQYF.

This clonotype has only a few counts. The chain is built from TRBV7-2 and TRBJ2-7; TRBD1 aligns across 9 bases. The trim removed 3 bases at V and 2 bases at J, leaving 5 bases unmatched. Germline V gene sequence: CDR1 SGHTA, CDR2 FQGNSA. The CDR3 consists of 15 residues. CDR3 residues: CASSFSGTGPYEQYF. The CDR3 nucleotides read TGTGCCAGCAGCTTTTCGGGGACAGGGCCCTACGAGCAGTACTTC.

This chain uses TRBV30 with TRBJ1-5, with a tentative D call TRBD1 (6 bases). Germline V gives CDR1 GTSNPN, CDR2 SVGIG (reference sequence). Deletions cut 0 bases from V and 7 bases from J, with 13 bases between. The CDR3 runs to 14 residues. The CDR3 nucleotides are TGTGCCTGGAGTGTATTGGGGGGCTACCAGCCCCAGCATTTT. Protein sequence: CAWSVLGGYQPQHF.

This clonotype was recorded many times. V usage is TRBV9 and J usage is TRBJ1-2; D unresolved. CDR1 and CDR2 (germline): SGDLS, YYNGEE. This CDR3 has 14 residues. Trimming stripped 0 bases from V and 8 bases from J, with 14 bases between. This CDR3 reads CASSVGRVAGGYTF. Here the CDR3 DNA reads TGTGCCAGCAGCGTAGGAAGGGTGGCGGGCGGCTACACCTTC.

This clonotype was observed a handful of times. This chain uses TRBV5-1 with TRBJ1-2; 9 bases are a match to TRBD1. The CDR3 loop spans 16 amino acids. Germline assignment: CDR1 SGHRS and CDR2 YFSETQ. The ends lost 3 bases at V and 5 bases at J; junction bases unmatched: 11. DNA for the CDR3: TGCGCCAGCAGCTGGGAAACTATAGGGACAGGGTATGGCTACACCTTC. It is translated as CASSWETIGTGYGYTF.